The T cell receptor (beta chain) described here comes from a study of monozygotic twins with cystic fibrosis (dated by TCRdb to the early 2020s). For the wider study: Barcoded libraries were made from roughly 2.7 micrograms of fragmented DNA using around 15 PCR cycles. Ten female and six male twin pairs, aged roughly 2.0 to 40 years (median 9.1 years) and mostly children and adolescents, were included in the cohort. On the day of blood sampling, twins were ranked among 1,060 cohort participants for weight-for-height and for FEVPerc (FEV1 disease centile). Data for three of the twin pairs had been reported earlier in a different context. To assess genetic influence on V and J gene usage, the study compared TCR beta repertoires within and across 16 monozygotic twin pairs with cystic fibrosis.

Comments on this clone: Its specific antigen is unknown. Base qualities were left out, and no much larger clone turns up one base away.

TCR beta CDR3 regions were amplified by multiplex PCR with the immunoSEQ immune profiling system according to the manufacturer's instructions. An Illumina NextSeq system was used to carry out the sequencing. As for the authors' bioinformatics: Sequence data were processed on the immunoSEQ Analyzer platform, and clonality was calculated as the square root of Simpson's index of productive rearrangements. Jensen-Shannon distance served as the measure of similarity in V and J usage, while OLGA was used to compute CDR3 generation probabilities. The immuneACCESS database (August 2020) and VDJdb (December 2020) were searched for shared CDR3 sequences. TCRdb mirrors the immuneACCESS table, restricted to in-frame sequences. Some clones are absent from its copies; in checked studies, under half trace to an unresolved V gene, and the reason for the others is unknown. That table is the source of V, J and clone size, and D and trimming were worked out from the DNA. In all, the sample holds some 33,000 clones, and around nine tenths of those were seen once. The ten largest clones add up to around 0.19% of the sample.

The germline V gene specifies LGHNT as CDR1 and FRNRAP as CDR2. From its cysteine to its phenylalanine, the CDR3 spans 18 amino acids. Only CDR3 DNA is held: 54 bases, read in frame from base 1. V is reduced by 3 bases and J by 0 bases, leaving a spacing of 15 bases between them. The investigation overall reported the following: Simpson clonality was generally low (median about 0.0087), suggesting a naive-dominated repertoire, with higher clonality in the most severely affected patients. In 13 of 16 pairs, V gene usage most closely resembled the co-twin's, and the same held for J usage in 8 of 16 pairs, a pattern suggesting genetic constraints. Nucleotide-identical clonotype sharing was significantly higher within monozygotic CF twin pairs than between unrelated CF individuals (P = 0.000026, Mann-Whitney). Only a small cohort was studied, and no association of shared CDR3 numbers with age, concordance or disease severity was found.

The twin pairs came from the European Cystic Fibrosis Twin and Sibling Study Cohort, a cohort that recruited patients from over a hundred CF clinics across 14 European countries. Zygosity and CFTR genotype were confirmed in-house, and zygosity was tested by multiplex PCR of nine short tandem repeat loci. Peripheral blood was taken from each twin, and clinical parameters were recorded on the day of blood sampling. Phenol/chloroform extraction was used to isolate genomic DNA from peripheral blood cells, and the DNA was then kept in TE buffer at 4 degrees C. The TCR comes from a boy between 2 and 10 years old with cystic fibrosis. This sequence uses TRBV12-5 and TRBJ2-6; TRBD2 could be the D gene, as 6 bases match. Source material: blood. The encoded CDR3 is CASGFGGTPVSGANVLTF. The sequenced DNA is TGTGCTAGTGGTTTCGGGGGAACCCCGGTCTCTGGGGCCAACGTCCTGACTTTC.